This T cell receptor beta chain derives from a study of chemoradiotherapy in HPV16-positive cancers. The protocol was immunoSEQ multiplex PCR, while the TCRdb copy is restricted to in-frame clones and leaves out a portion. The table includes 3,300 or so clones, approximately 88% detected once. As regards this clone: What it binds is unknown.

The V end was cut by 3 bases, the J end by 6 bases, with 5 bases between. Per germline, CDR1 LGHNA and CDR2 YNFKEQ. The CDR3 is made up of 11 amino acids. Study-level findings and limits: Functional assays defining HPV-specific T cells used only two HPV16-positive patients.

Sequenced material: tumor tissue, taken from a patient who underwent chemoradiotherapy. This chain links TRBV4-2 with TRBJ1-2; no reliable D call. The TCR originated in a human donor with HPV-associated anogenital cancer. The DNA for the CDR3 is TGTGCCAGCAGCCACGCAGATGGCTACACCTTC. Translated: CASSHADGYTF.